These 10 T cell receptor beta chains originate from one sample sequenced in a study of T-cell memory formation after mild COVID-19. TCRdb ran MiXCR on the 5' RACE reads and lists one entry per CDR3 protein. The sample records 100,000 to 150,000 distinct CDR3 sequences, over 15% being singletons. The specimen was PBMCs or a T cell subset sorted from them (not recorded which). Receptor source: a man younger than 35 who had mild COVID-19 (a few samples of this study predate the infection). Cell type and time point are not known.

This clonotype was seen more than once but under ten times. This chain links TRBV2 with TRBJ2-3; D is uncertain. There are 14 residues in the CDR3. V was pared by 1 base and J by 2 bases, with 7 bases between. The germline CDR1 and CDR2 sequences are SNHLY and FYNNEI. For the CDR3, the DNA is TGTGCCAGCAGTGAAGGCGGATACACAGATACGCAGTATTTT. Protein sequence: CASSEGGYTDTQYF.

The chain carries TRBV24-1 and TRBJ2-2; the D is unclear. The CDR3 spans 14 residues. Between the trimmed V and J ends, which lost 0 bases and 4 bases, there was a span of 5 bases. Germline V gives CDR1 KGHDR, CDR2 SFDVKD. The CDR3, as DNA: TGTGCCACCAGTGATTTGGCAGTCACCGGGGAGCTGTTTTTT. This codes for CATSDLAVTGELFF.

A few counts support this clonotype. The J gene is TRBJ2-1, the V gene TRBV11-2; TRBD2 is a possible D gene (5 bases). CDR1 and CDR2 from the germline V gene are SGHAT and FQNNGV. Trimming cost V 1 base and J 2 bases, with 6 bases left between them. This CDR3 is 14 amino acids long. In DNA, the CDR3 is TGTGCCAGCAGCTTAGCGGGAACCTACAATGAGCAGTTCTTC. Translation: CASSLAGTYNEQFF. The entire variable domain, with the rest obtained from reference TRBV11-2 and TRBJ2-1, is as follows: EAGVAQSPRYKIIEKRQSVAFWCNPISGHATLYWYQQILGQGPKLLIQFQNNGVVDDSQLPKDRFSAERLKGVDSTLKIQPAKLEDSAVYLCASSLAGTYNEQFFGPGTRLTVL.

V gene TRBV5-1 combines with J gene TRBJ2-5; 12 nucleotides line up with TRBD2. V lost 4 bases to trimming and J lost 5 bases; unmatched junction nucleotides: 9. This CDR3 is 16 amino acids long. Germline lookup yields CDR1 SGHRS and CDR2 YFSETQ. As DNA, the CDR3 is TGCGCCAGCAGCCCGAGACTAGCGGGGGCGGGGGAGACCCAGTACTTC. It is translated as CASSPRLAGAGETQYF.

This clonotype was recorded a few times. The CDR3 region has the DNA TGTGCCACCAGCAGAGATAAGACTAGCGGGGGAAGAATTAACTCTGGGGCCAACGTCCTGACTTTC. It codes for CATSRDKTSGGRINSGANVLTF. This chain connects TRBV15 to TRBJ2-6; the match to TRBD2 covers 12 bases. Germline lookup yields CDR1 LNHNV and CDR2 YYDKDF (reference sequence). This CDR3 has 22 residues. With V trimmed by 0 bases and J by 0 bases, 12 bases remained unmatched.

The chain recombines TRBV5-1 with TRBJ2-5; D is possibly TRBD2 (6 bases). Germline CDR1 SGHRS, CDR2 YFSETQ. This CDR3 contains 16 residues. The V end lost 4 bases, the J end lost 3 bases, and 19 bases lay between the germline ends. The CDR3 bases are TGCGCCAGCAGCACGGGGGAGACTGGCAGAGAAGAGACCCAGTACTTC. Translating gives CASSTGETGREETQYF.

This chain joins TRBV24-1 and TRBJ2-2; D gene uncertain. With 5 bases removed from V and 4 bases from J, the gap between germline ends came to 7 bases. The CDR3 covers 13 residues. The germline V gene has CDR1 KGHDR and CDR2 SFDVKD. CDR3 coding DNA: TGTGCCACCAGTGGGGTTGTCACCGGGGAGCTGTTTTTT. Its translation is CATSGVVTGELFF.

The V call is TRBV4-3, the J call TRBJ2-7, with a tentative D call TRBD2 (5 bases). The CDR3 has 14 amino acids. The germline CDR1 and CDR2 sequences are LGHNA and YSLEER. Trimming shortened V by 1 base and J by 3 bases, and 10 bases separated the two germline ends. This CDR3 reads CASSQGYGNYEQYF. DNA for the CDR3: TGCGCCAGCAGCCAAGGATACGGGAACTACGAGCAGTACTTC.

This clonotype was seen only a few times. The chain carries TRBV7-2 and TRBJ1-3; D might be TRBD1 (5 bases). The CDR3 totals 14 residues. The V gene lost 5 bases and the J gene lost 0 bases, with 8 bases spanning the gap. The germline gives CDR1 SGHTA, CDR2 FQGNSA. This CDR3 reads CASSRQFSGNTIYF. DNA for the CDR3: TGTGCCAGCAGCCGACAGTTCTCTGGAAACACCATATATTTT.

This clonotype has more than one count but fewer than ten. The chain employs TRBV20-1 and TRBJ2-5; 11 bases are shared with TRBD2. V was clipped by 6 bases and J by 5 bases; unmatched bases: 8. CDR3 length: 14 residues. The germline V gene encodes CDR1 DFQATT and CDR2 SNEGSKA (reference sequence). CDR3 DNA: TGCAGTGCAGTAGCGGGGGGGCCTAGGGAGACCCAGTACTTC. It specifies CSAVAGGPRETQYF.